The rows below give T cell receptor beta chains drawn from one sample of a study of shared clonotypes between healthy human individuals. TCRdb's table, derived via immunoSEQ multiplex PCR, lists solely in-frame clones and lacks some. The repertoire consists of some 450,000 clones, with roughly 80% occurring once and the leading ten covering around 12%. Sequencing input: PBMCs. Source of these receptors: a woman in her thirties or forties in good health. Some clones in this sample may be carry-over from other donors' samples. Both conserved end residues are part of each CDR3. Each record gives: V gene, D gene, CDR3 length, clone size, J gene, CDR3 protein, CDR3 DNA. D genes are given only for firm matches. Rows may omit the clone size; those that give it use once, few, many or a size class.

>TRBV19|.|16|.|TRBJ1-4
CASSVSGLRTNEKLFF
TGTGCCAGTAGTGTATCGGGATTGAGAACTAATGAAAAACTGTTTTTT
>TRBV30|.|11|.|TRBJ2-3
CAWSFSDTQYF
TGTGCCTGGAGTTTTTCAGATACGCAGTATTTT
>TRBV4-2|.|18|.|TRBJ2-7
CASSRTGGGSGSTYEQYF
TGTGCCAGCAGCCGCACAGGGGGTGGTAGCGGGAGTACATACGAGCAGTACTTC
>TRBV5-1|.|15|.|TRBJ1-4
CASSNPQATNEKLFF
TGCGCCAGCAGCAACCCACAGGCAACTAATGAAAAACTGTTTTTT
>TRBV6-5|TRBD1|12|.|TRBJ1-1
CASSPGTAEAFF
TGTGCCAGCAGCCCCGGGACAGCTGAAGCTTTCTTT
>TRBV9|.|13|.|TRBJ2-7
CASSVVPLGEQYF
TGTGCCAGCAGCGTAGTCCCCCTCGGCGAGCAGTACTTC
>TRBV7-8|TRBD1|16|.|TRBJ2-7
CASSLRTGGGGGEQYF
TGTGCCAGCAGCCTCAGGACAGGGGGCGGCGGGGGCGAGCAGTACTTC
>TRBV6-1|.|15|.|TRBJ2-1
CASGVDLSSYNEQFF
TGTGCCAGCGGTGTAGACTTGAGCTCCTACAATGAGCAGTTCTTC
>TRBV18|.|12|many|TRBJ2-1
CASHSDRDVQFF
TGTGCCAGCCACTCCGATCGGGACGTACAGTTCTTC
>TRBV20-1|.|11|.|TRBJ2-1
CSASSYNEQFF
TGCAGTGCTAGCTCCTACAATGAGCAGTTCTTC
>TRBV27|.|15|.|TRBJ1-3
CASSIDQGAGNTIYF
TGTGCCAGCAGTATAGACCAGGGTGCAGGAAACACCATATATTTT
>TRBV18|TRBD1|14|.|TRBJ2-7
CASSPGTGPYEQYF
TGTGCCAGCTCACCCGGGACAGGGCCTTACGAGCAGTACTTC
>TRBV9|.|14|once|TRBJ1-3
CASSGPISGNTIYF
TGTGCCAGCAGCGGCCCCATCTCTGGAAACACCATATATTTT
>TRBV27|TRBD2|15|.|TRBJ2-7
CASRLSLAGAYEQYF
TGTGCCAGCCGGCTTTCACTAGCGGGGGCCTACGAGCAGTACTTC
>TRBV6-1|TRBD2|15|.|TRBJ2-5
CASRGGAVTQGTQYF
TGTGCCAGCCGGGGAGGGGCGGTTACCCAAGGGACCCAGTACTTC
>TRBV7-9|.|14|.|TRBJ1-2
CASSLEGGPFGYTF
TGTGCCAGCAGCTTAGAGGGGGGCCCTTTTGGCTACACCTTC
>TRBV5-1|.|15|.|TRBJ2-3
CASSTGIDSTDTQYF
TGCGCCAGCAGCACCGGGATCGATAGCACAGATACGCAGTATTTT
>TRBV5-1|TRBD2|17|.|TRBJ2-3
CASSYRLAGVGEDTQYF
TGCGCCAGCAGCTACCGACTAGCGGGAGTTGGGGAAGATACGCAGTATTTT
>TRBV29-1|TRBD1|15|.|TRBJ2-5
CSVVTQGQGKETQYF
TGCAGCGTTGTGACCCAGGGACAGGGAAAAGAGACCCAGTACTTC
>TRBV28|TRBD1|15|.|TRBJ1-1
CASSFRGLRNTEAFF
TGTGCCAGCAGTTTTAGGGGGCTTAGGAACACTGAAGCTTTCTTT
>TRBV5-1|.|11|.|TRBJ2-1
CASRDLREWFF
TGCGCCAGCAGAGATCTGAGGGAGTGGTTCTTC
>TRBV4-2|TRBD2|16|many|TRBJ2-7
CASSQGTSSVPYEQYF
TGTGCCAGCAGCCAAGGGACTAGCTCGGTCCCCTACGAGCAGTACTTC
>TRBV6-5|.|14|.|TRBJ2-7
CASSVAESSYEQYF
TGTGCCAGCAGTGTTGCCGAGAGCTCCTACGAGCAGTACTTC
>TRBV27|TRBD2|15|.|TRBJ2-7
CASSRSSGRDYEQYF
TGTGCCAGCAGTCGTTCTAGCGGGAGGGACTACGAGCAGTACTTC
>TRBV11-2|.|15|.|TRBJ1-2
CASSWPGVGGYGYTF
TGTGCCAGCAGCTGGCCCGGGGTAGGGGGCTATGGCTACACCTTC
>TRBV6-1|.|13|once|TRBJ1-5
CASRGFSNQPQHF
TGTGCCAGTAGGGGTTTTAGCAATCAGCCCCAGCATTTT
>TRBV5-1|TRBD2|15|.|TRBJ2-1
CASSLLASGRDEQFF
TGCGCCAGCAGCTTGCTCGCTAGCGGGAGGGATGAGCAGTTCTTC
>TRBV28|.|13|.|TRBJ1-1
CASSYPPDSEAFF
TGTGCCAGCAGTTACCCCCCCGATTCTGAAGCTTTCTTT
>TRBV29-1|TRBD2|16|.|TRBJ2-7
CSAGTVRTSGRVEQYF
TGCAGCGCCGGGACAGTTAGGACTAGCGGACGGGTCGAGCAGTACTTC
>TRBV28|.|15|.|TRBJ1-1
CASSFRSRRNTEAFF
TGTGCCAGCAGTTTTCGGAGCCGGAGGAACACTGAAGCTTTCTTT